The sequence of this T cell receptor beta chain was determined in a study of blood T cell repertoires in COVID-19. About the research overall: Sources were T cells, B-cell-depleted T cells, or PBMCs; the material itself was cDNA or gDNA.

The CDR3 is 15 residues long. Germline values: CDR1 SGHNT, CDR2 YYREEE (reference sequence). The germline V and J ends were trimmed by 4 bases and 0 bases, with 10 bases remaining between them. Generated by immunoSEQ multiplex PCR, the TCRdb table keeps only in-frame clones and is missing some. The profile shows fewer than 150,000 clones, roughly 71% of them singletons. Specimen: peripheral blood. The sequence derives from a man older than 75 with acute or convalescent COVID-19. This chain joins TRBV5-4 and TRBJ1-4, with D hard to call. The CDR3 DNA sequence: TGTGCCAGCAGCGAGGGAGCTACAACTAATGAAAAACTGTTTTTT. Its protein is CASSEGATTNEKLFF.